These 20 T cell receptor beta chains were sequenced from one sample in a study of T cells after yellow fever vaccination. MiXCR, run by TCRdb on the 5' RACE reads, gives a single entry per CDR3 protein. There are about 330,000 distinct CDR3 sequences in the sample; roughly 8.6% occur only once, and approximately 18% lies in the top ten. This specimen consisted of PBMCs, obtained roughly 45 days after the first yellow fever vaccination. The origin of the receptors is a man younger than 35 who received the YFV17D yellow fever vaccine.

This clonotype was detected only a few times. The chain's CDR3 is CASSAGQGERAFF. In DNA, the CDR3 is TGTGCCAGCAGCGCTGGACAGGGGGAGAGAGCTTTCTTT. The chain has TRBV7-3 and TRBJ1-1; TRBD1 aligns across 10 bases. Trimming removed 5 bases from V and 10 bases from J; junction bases left unmatched: 7. The CDR3 runs 13 residues. The germline CDR1 and CDR2 sequences are SGHTA and FQGTGA.

The genes are TRBV20-1 and TRBJ2-5, with TRBD2 identical over 10 bases. CDR1 and CDR2 from the germline V gene are DFQATT and SNEGSKA (reference sequence). V shed 2 bases and J 5 bases; nucleotides not matched to a gene: 8. The CDR3 runs to 15 residues. The CDR3, as DNA: TGCAGTGCTAGAATGGAGCGGGGGGGCCGGGAGACCCAGTACTTC. It encodes CSARMERGGRETQYF.

The chain links TRBV5-1 to TRBJ2-7; 9 bases line up with TRBD1. CDR3 length: 17 residues. The V gene's germline CDR1 is SGHRS and CDR2 YFSETQ. The ends lost 3 bases at V and 0 bases at J; junction bases unmatched: 10. CDR3 residues: CASSWGTGLRSSYEQYF. CDR3 nucleotides: TGCGCCAGCAGCTGGGGGACAGGGCTAAGGAGCTCCTACGAGCAGTACTTC.

This clonotype has only a few counts. This rearrangement joins TRBV7-6 to TRBJ2-7; 11 bases are shared with TRBD2. Germline CDR1 is SGHVS and CDR2 is FNYEAQ. The CDR3 runs to 14 residues. The ends lost 1 base at V and 5 bases at J; junction bases unmatched: 1. The CDR3 sequence: CASSLVSGGDEQYF. The CDR3 DNA is TGTGCCAGCAGCTTAGTTAGCGGGGGGGACGAGCAGTACTTC. The variable domain in full, with the rest retrieved from reference TRBV7-6 and TRBJ2-7, is GAGVSQSPRYKVTKRGQDVALRCDPISGHVSLYWYRQALGQGPEFLTYFNYEAQQDKSGLPNDRFSAERPEGSISTLTIQRTEQRDSAMYRCASSLVSGGDEQYFGPGTRLTVT.

This chain joins TRBV28 and TRBJ1-6, with 8 nucleotides matching TRBD1. After removal of 10 bases from V and 4 bases from J, the junction contained 9 bases not matched to a gene. The CDR3 runs to 15 residues. In germline, CDR1 is MDHEN, CDR2 SYDVKM. The CDR3 DNA follows: TGTGCCACGAGGGACAGGAGAATTTATAATTCACCCCTCCACTTT. Its translation: CATRDRRIYNSPLHF.

This clonotype came up a few times. The chain links TRBV20-1 to TRBJ1-1; a weak D match, TRBD1 (5 bases). V was trimmed by 0 bases and J by 4 bases, leaving 12 bases between them. This CDR3 has 14 residues. Germline loops: CDR1 DFQATT, CDR2 SNEGSKA (reference sequence). CDR3 bases: TGCAGTGCTAGAGATTTGGGGGGGTTCACTGAAGCTTTCTTT. Encoded protein: CSARDLGGFTEAFF.

CDR3 DNA: TGTGCCATCAGAGGGACGGAGATGAACACTGAAGCTTTCTTT. It yields the protein CAIRGTEMNTEAFF. The J gene is TRBJ1-1, the V gene TRBV10-3; maybe TRBD1 (5 bases). Trimming cost V 6 bases and J 0 bases, with 11 bases left between them. In germline, CDR1 is ENHRY, CDR2 SYGVKD. The CDR3 covers 14 residues.

This clonotype has a count of ten or more. The rearrangement joins TRBV6-5 to TRBJ1-2; 9 bases fit TRBD1. Germline V gene sequence: CDR1 MNHEY, CDR2 SVGAGI. This CDR3 comprises 15 residues. The V gene end was trimmed by 2 bases and the J gene end by 4 bases; junction bases not matched to a gene: 5. The CDR3 spells CASSYKGQGVYGYTF. In DNA form, the CDR3 reads TGTGCCAGCAGTTACAAGGGACAGGGAGTCTATGGCTACACCTTC.

This clonotype was seen a few times. The chain joins TRBV29-1 to TRBJ2-3, with D perhaps given as TRBD1 or TRBD2 (6 bases each). CDR3 length: 13 amino acids. The V gene lost 5 bases and the J gene lost 1 base, with 10 bases spanning the gap. The germline CDR1 and CDR2 sequences are SQVTM and ANQGSEA. The CDR3 DNA reads TGCAGCGTTACGGGGGCCCGCACAGATACGCAGTATTTT. It specifies CSVTGARTDTQYF.

This chain uses TRBV14 with TRBJ1-2, with D unresolved. The CDR3 is 13 residues long. The V gene lost 1 base and the J gene lost 5 bases, with 8 bases spanning the gap. In germline, CDR1 is SGHDN, CDR2 FVKESK. The DNA of the CDR3 is TGTGCCAGCAGCCAAGGTCGTGGGTATGGCTACACCTTC. It codes for CASSQGRGYGYTF. Filled out from reference TRBV14 and TRBJ1-2, the complete variable domain reads EAGVTQFPSHSVIEKGQTVTLRCDPISGHDNLYWYRRVMGKEIKFLLHFVKESKQDESGMPNNRFLAERTGGTYSTLKVQPAELEDSGVYFCASSQGRGYGYTFGSGTRLTVV.

The chain combines TRBV20-1 with TRBJ2-2, with 7 bases that match TRBD2. Germline V gives CDR1 DFQATT, CDR2 SNEGSKA (reference sequence). V shed 5 bases and J 3 bases; nucleotides not matched to a gene: 9. The CDR3 is made up of 15 amino acids. The CDR3 is CSARRGGFDTGELFF. The CDR3 coding sequence is TGCAGTGCTCGTCGGGGAGGGTTCGACACCGGGGAGCTGTTTTTT.

The gene calls are TRBV7-9 and TRBJ1-6; 11 positions match TRBD1. CDR3 length equals 16 residues. The germline gives CDR1 SEHNR, CDR2 FQNEAQ (reference sequence). The V and J ends lost 2 bases and 6 bases, in that order; junction bases with no gene match: 3. The CDR3, as DNA: TGTGCCAGCAGCTTAATGGACAGGGGGCTTAATTCACCCCTCCACTTT. Encoded protein: CASSLMDRGLNSPLHF.

The V gene is TRBV2, the J gene TRBJ2-2, with D possibly being TRBD1 (7 bases). The CDR3 runs 15 residues. V lost 1 base, J lost 5 bases, and 11 bases lay in between. CDR1 SNHLY and CDR2 FYNNEI come from the germline V gene. The CDR3 DNA follows: TGTGCCAGCAGTGAAGTGGAGGGGGCGACCGGGGAGCTGTTTTTT. This translates into CASSEVEGATGELFF. Together with reference TRBV2 and TRBJ2-2, the CDR3 gives the full variable domain: EPEVTQTPSHQVTQMGQEVILRCVPISNHLYFYWYRQILGQKVEFLVSFYNNEISEKSEIFDDQFSVERPDGSNFTLKIRSTKLEDSAMYFCASSEVEGATGELFFGEGSRLTVL.

Only a few counts were recorded for this clonotype. CDR3 coding DNA: TGTGCCAGCTTGCCCCCGGGGTATAATTCACCCCTCCACTTT. Its translation is CASLPPGYNSPLHF. The V and J genes are TRBV6-5 and TRBJ1-6; D call uncertain. Trimming took 8 bases from V and 4 from J, leaving 12 bases between them. The CDR3 consists of 14 residues. CDR1 is MNHEY and CDR2 is SVGAGI in the germline V gene.

This clonotype came up a few times. V is TRBV5-1 and J is TRBJ2-2; TRBD1 might be the D (5 bases). The CDR3 contains 16 residues. V dropped 0 bases and J dropped 4 bases, with 13 bases sitting between them. CDR1 SGHRS and CDR2 YFSETQ come from the germline V gene. The chain's CDR3 is CASSLGASTVTGELFF. The CDR3 DNA is TGCGCCAGCAGCTTGGGGGCCTCGACAGTCACCGGGGAGCTGTTTTTT.

V usage is TRBV6-2 or TRBV6-3 and J usage is TRBJ2-5, with TRBD2 matching 8 bases. Germline lookup yields CDR1 MNHEY and CDR2 SVGEGT. The CDR3 length is 16 residues. V lost 2 bases and J lost 3; bases outside the gene matches: 8. CDR3 region: CASSYAQGTSEETQYF. CDR3 nucleotides: TGTGCCAGCAGTTACGCGCAGGGGACTAGTGAAGAGACCCAGTACTTC.

This chain connects TRBV5-5 to TRBJ2-1; D ambiguous. The germline CDR1 and CDR2 sequences are SGHKS and YYEKEE (reference sequence). The CDR3 is made up of 13 amino acids. Trimming left V 4 bases short and J 7 bases short, with 12 bases between. CDR3 region: CASSPTRRNEQFF. The CDR3 DNA reads as TGTGCCAGCAGCCCCACCCGGCGGAATGAGCAGTTCTTC. Supplemented by reference TRBV5-5 and TRBJ2-1, the full variable domain reads DAGVTQSPTHLIKTRGQQVTLRCSPISGHKSVSWYQQVLGQGPQFIFQYYEKEERGRGNFPDRFSARQFPNYSSELNVNALLLGDSALYLCASSPTRRNEQFFGPGTRLTVL.

This rearrangement joins TRBV11-1 to TRBJ2-5; possible D gene TRBD1, 6 bases. The V gene's germline CDR1 is SGHAT and CDR2 FQDESV (reference sequence). The CDR3 runs to 13 residues. Trimming shortened V by 5 bases and J by 3 bases, and 10 bases separated the two germline ends. CDR3 region: CASSPRGEETQYF. DNA for the CDR3: TGTGCCAGCAGCCCCAGGGGCGAAGAGACCCAGTACTTC.

The chain is built from TRBV7-2 and TRBJ1-1, with no clear D. Germline V lookup: CDR1 SGHTA, CDR2 FQGNSA. CDR3 length: 13 amino acids. V lost 3 bases, J lost 1 base, and 6 bases lay in between. The CDR3 nucleotides are TGTGCCAGCAGCTTTGCACAGAACACTGAAGCTTTCTTT. Translated, it gives CASSFAQNTEAFF.

In this sample, this clonotype turned up a few times. Sequence at one end of the junction differs from germline and may be a read error. The chain carries TRBV20-1 and TRBJ2-2, with 16 bases identical to TRBD2. The CDR3 runs 15 residues. CDR1 and CDR2 (germline): DFQATT, SNEGSKA (reference sequence). The DNA of the CDR3 is TGCAGTGACCCGGGACTAGCGGGGGGGACCGAGGAGCTGTTTTTT. Its translation is CSDPGLAGGTEELFF.